This TCR beta chain was found in a study of control samples from healthy donors and cancer patients. Profiling relied on immunoSEQ multiplex PCR, and the TCRdb table lists in-frame clones only, not all of them. Found here are about 180,000 clones, around 94% of them singletons; the top ten hold approximately 1.4%. The material sequenced was blood. The source of this sequence is a man aged 30 to 45 in good health.

The CDR3 DNA sequence: TGTGCCAGCAGCCACCCCCCGGGTGGGGGGCCCAATTCACCCCTCCACTTT. It translates to CASSHPPGGGPNSPLHF. V gene TRBV7-9 combines with J gene TRBJ1-6; D possibly corresponds to TRBD1 (6 bases). V gave up 5 bases and J gave up 7 bases, with 21 bases separating them. Germline CDR1 and CDR2: SEHNR and FQNEAQ (reference sequence). The CDR3 loop spans 17 amino acids.